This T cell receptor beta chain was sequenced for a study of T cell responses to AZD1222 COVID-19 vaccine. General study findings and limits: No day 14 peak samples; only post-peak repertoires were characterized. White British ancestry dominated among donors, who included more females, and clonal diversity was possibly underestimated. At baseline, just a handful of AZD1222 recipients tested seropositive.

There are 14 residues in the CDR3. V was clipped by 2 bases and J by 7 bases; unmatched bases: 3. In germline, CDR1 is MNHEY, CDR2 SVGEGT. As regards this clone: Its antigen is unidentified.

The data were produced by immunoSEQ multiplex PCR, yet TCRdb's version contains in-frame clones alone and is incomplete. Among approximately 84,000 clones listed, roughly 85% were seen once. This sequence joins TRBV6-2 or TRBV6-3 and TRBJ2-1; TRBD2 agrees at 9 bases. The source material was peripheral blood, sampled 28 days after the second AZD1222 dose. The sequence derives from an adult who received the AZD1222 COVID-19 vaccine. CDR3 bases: TGTGCCAGCAGTTACCAGCGGGAGGCGAATGAGCAGTTCTTC. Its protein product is CASSYQREANEQFF.